This T cell receptor beta chain appears in the sequencing data of a study of identifying expanded T cells in peripheral blood. As concerns this clone: Its antigen remains unknown.

Study results and caveats: Roughly 1.2 clones differed between technical replicates, versus approximately 16 and 20 over time. Variance in clone template counts between approximately two-week samples significantly increased with total template count across all healthy donors.

This CDR3 contains 14 residues. J lost 4 bases, V lost 5 bases, and 10 bases had no gene match. The V gene's germline CDR1 is GTSNPN and CDR2 SVGIG (reference sequence). Profiling relied on immunoSEQ multiplex PCR, and the TCRdb table lists in-frame clones only, not all of them. The sample has some 120,000 clones, approximately 84% seen once. During the collection period, no donor immune events like infections were recorded. The chain recombines TRBV30 with TRBJ1-2, with TRBD1 matching over 7 bases. The clonotype was recovered from a person aged 18 to 75 in good health. The sample was blood. CDR3 in DNA: TGTGCCTGGGACAGGGACAACCGGGGCTATGGCTACACCTTC. Translation: CAWDRDNRGYGYTF.